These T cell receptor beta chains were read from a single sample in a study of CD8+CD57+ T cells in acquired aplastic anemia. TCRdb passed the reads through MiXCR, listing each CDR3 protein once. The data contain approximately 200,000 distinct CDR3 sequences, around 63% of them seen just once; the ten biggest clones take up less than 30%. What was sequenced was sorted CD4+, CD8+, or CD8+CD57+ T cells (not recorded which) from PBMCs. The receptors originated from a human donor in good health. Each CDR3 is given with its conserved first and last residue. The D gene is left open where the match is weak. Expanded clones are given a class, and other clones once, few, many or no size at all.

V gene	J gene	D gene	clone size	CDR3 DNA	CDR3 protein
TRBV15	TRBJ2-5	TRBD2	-	TGTGCCACCAGCAGAGTAAGCGGGACGGGGGAGACCCAGTACTTC	CATSRVSGTGETQYF
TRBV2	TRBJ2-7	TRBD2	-	TGTGCCAGCAGTGAAGTTATGCGGGAGGAGTCCTACGAGCAGTACTTC	CASSEVMREESYEQYF
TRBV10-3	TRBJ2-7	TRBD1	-	TGTGCCATCAGTGGGGGACAGTTATCCTACGAGCAGTACTTC	CAISGGQLSYEQYF
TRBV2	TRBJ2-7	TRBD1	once	TGTGCCAGCAGCTTCACAGGGGTCGAGCAGTACTTC	CASSFTGVEQYF
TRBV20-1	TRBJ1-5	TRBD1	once	TGCAGTGCTAGCGCCGGGACAGGGGTCGATCAGCCCCAGCATTTT	CSASAGTGVDQPQHF
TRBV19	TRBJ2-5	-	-	TGTGCCAGTAGTATCGGCAACTATGGTGGGACCCAGTACTTC	CASSIGNYGGTQYF
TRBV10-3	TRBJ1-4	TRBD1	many	TGTGCCATCAAGGGGGGACAGGGAGATGAAAAACTGTTTTTT	CAIKGGQGDEKLFF
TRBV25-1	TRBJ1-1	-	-	TGTGCCAGCAGTGACAGAAGACTGAGGGCTGAAGCTTTCTTT	CASSDRRLRAEAFF
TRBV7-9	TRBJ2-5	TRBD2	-	TGTGCCAGCAGCTTAGGCTCAGCGGGAGGGTACCAAGAGACCCAGTACTTC	CASSLGSAGGYQETQYF
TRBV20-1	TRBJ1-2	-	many	TGCAGTGCTAGAGACACAGGACGGGACTATGGCTACACCTTC	CSARDTGRDYGYTF
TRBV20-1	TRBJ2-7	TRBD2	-	TGCAGTGCTCGCGGGAGTCCCCACGAGCAGTACTTC	CSARGSPHEQYF
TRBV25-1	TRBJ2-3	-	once	TGTGCCAGCAGTGAATATCGGGACTCAGGCGTTGGAGATACGCAGTATTTT	CASSEYRDSGVGDTQYF
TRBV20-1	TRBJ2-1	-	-	TGCAGTGCTAGAACGGGGGACAGCTTCTACAATGAGCAGTTCTTC	CSARTGDSFYNEQFF
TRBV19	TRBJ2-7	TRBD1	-	TGTGCCAGTAATGCGGGACAGGGGATCCACGAGCAGTACTTC	CASNAGQGIHEQYF
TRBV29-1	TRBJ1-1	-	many	TGCAGCGCCAAGGACGGCTCGAACACTGAAGCTTTCTTT	CSAKDGSNTEAFF
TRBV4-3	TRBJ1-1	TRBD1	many	TGCGCCAGCAGCCGAACAGGGGAAGAGACTGAAGCTTTCTTT	CASSRTGEETEAFF
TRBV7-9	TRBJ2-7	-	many	TGTGCCAGCAGCTTAGCCACAGGGCACGAGCAGTACTTC	CASSLATGHEQYF